The rows below give T cell receptor beta chains drawn from one sample of a study of T cell responses to AZD1222 COVID-19 vaccine. Repertoires were generated with immunoSEQ multiplex PCR, while TCRdb's copy carries only in-frame clones and drops some. The repertoire holds 130,000 to 150,000 clones, around 91% seen once, with around 5.5% in the top ten. Sequenced material: peripheral blood, taken on day 0 of AZD1222 vaccination. The receptors here all came from an adult in good health. Each CDR3 is given with its conserved first and last residue. The D gene is left open where the match is weak. Expanded clones get a size class; other rows say once, few or many, or leave the size out.

j_gene | d_gene | v_gene | abundance | CDR3nt | CDR3aa
TRBJ2-2 | . | TRBV28 | . | TGTGCCAGCAGTTTACTGGGCAGGGCTCTTCTGAACACCGGGGAGCTGTTTTTT | CASSLLGRALLNTGELFF
TRBJ1-2 | . | TRBV12-1 | . | TGTGCCAGCACCTTCGGGTGGCAGGGGGGCTACACCTTC | CASTFGWQGGYTF
TRBJ2-1 | TRBD2 | TRBV7-2 | . | TGTGCCAGCAGCTTAGGACTAGCGGAGTACAATGAGCAGTTCTTC | CASSLGLAEYNEQFF
TRBJ2-1 | TRBD2 | TRBV28 | . | TGTGCCAGCAGTTTTTTACTAGCGGGAGTTAAGCAGTTCTTC | CASSFLLAGVKQFF
TRBJ2-7 | . | TRBV7-9 | . | TGTGCCAGCAGCTGGGGGTACGAGCAGTACTTC | CASSWGYEQYF
TRBJ2-3 | TRBD2 | TRBV5-6 | . | TGTGCCAGCAGCCGCCGGACTAGCGGGAGCACAGATACGCAGTATTTT | CASSRRTSGSTDTQYF
TRBJ1-4 | TRBD1 | TRBV4-3 | . | TGCGCCAGCAGCCAGGGGACAGCGGGGGAAAAACTGTTTTTT | CASSQGTAGEKLFF
TRBJ2-7 | . | TRBV9 | . | TGTGCCAGCAGCGTAGAACAGGGTTCCTACGAGCAGTACTTC | CASSVEQGSYEQYF
TRBJ2-2 | TRBD1 | TRBV7-9 | . | TGTGCCAGCAGCTTAGAACAGGGGCTCCCCGGAGGGGAGCTGTTTTTT | CASSLEQGLPGGELFF
TRBJ2-2 | . | TRBV5-4 | . | TGTGCCAGCAGCTTGGCCTGGGGGGCCAAGAACGGGGAGCTGTTTTTT | CASSLAWGAKNGELFF
TRBJ2-1 | TRBD2 | TRBV28 | . | TGTGCCAGCAGTTTCGGGTCGACTAGCGGGGCCTACAATGAGCAGTTCTTC | CASSFGSTSGAYNEQFF
TRBJ2-3 | TRBD1 | TRBV5-1 | . | TGCGCCAGCAGCTTGTATCAGGGGGCAATAGATACGCAGTATTTT | CASSLYQGAIDTQYF
TRBJ1-1 | . | TRBV3-1/TRBV3-2 | . | TGTGCCAGCAGCCAAGAATCCACTGAAGCTTTCTTT | CASSQESTEAFF
TRBJ2-2 | TRBD1 | TRBV9 | . | TGTGCCAGCAGCGCGGGGCAGGGGGCCGACACCGGGGAGCTGTTTTTT | CASSAGQGADTGELFF
TRBJ2-7 | . | TRBV7-9 | . | TGTGCCAGCAGCTTATCGGGGCCCCCCTACGAGCAGTACTTC | CASSLSGPPYEQYF
TRBJ2-5 | TRBD2 | TRBV18 | . | TGTGCCAGCTCGGGAAGCGGGGCGGCGGAGACCCAGTACTTC | CASSGSGAAETQYF
TRBJ2-5 | . | TRBV29-1 | . | TGCAGCGTTGAGGGAGGAGAGACCCAGTACTTC | CSVEGGETQYF
TRBJ1-2 | . | TRBV21-1 | once | TGTGCCGTACCAATAGGCTACACCTTC | CAVPIGYTF
TRBJ2-1 | TRBD1 | TRBV11-2 | once | TGTGCCAGCAGTTCGACAGGGGGTTCGGATGAGCAGTTCTTC | CASSSTGGSDEQFF
TRBJ2-7 | TRBD1 | TRBV27 | . | TGTGCCAGCAGGGGACAGGGGGCCTACGAGCAGTACTTC | CASRGQGAYEQYF
TRBJ1-5 | . | TRBV11-2 | . | TGTGCCAGCAGCTCGGACAGAGATCAGCCCCAGCATTTT | CASSSDRDQPQHF
TRBJ1-2 | TRBD1 | TRBV29-1 | few | TGCAGCGTTCCAGACCAACAGGGGGCCGGGGATGGCTACACCTTC | CSVPDQQGAGDGYTF
TRBJ2-1 | . | TRBV14 | once | TGTGCCAGCAGCCAAGACAGCGGAGGCTCCTACAATGAGCAGTTCTTC | CASSQDSGGSYNEQFF
TRBJ2-3 | . | TRBV7-3 | . | TGTGCCAGCAGCTCCCGGGGGGCCACGACAGATACGCAGTATTTT | CASSSRGATTDTQYF
TRBJ2-2 | . | TRBV5-4 | . | TGTGCCAGCAGCTCCCTGGGTTTCGGGGAGCTGTTTTTT | CASSSLGFGELFF
TRBJ2-2 | . | TRBV4-3 | . | TGCGCCAGCAGCCCCCCCGGGGGCGGGGAGCTGTTTTTT | CASSPPGGGELFF
TRBJ2-1 | . | TRBV11-2 | . | TGTGCCAGCAGCTTAGAGGGCGGTGAGCAGTTCTTC | CASSLEGGEQFF
TRBJ1-2 | . | TRBV11-2 | . | TGTGCCAGCAGCTTAGGGGGCTCCCTTAACTATGGCTACACCTTC | CASSLGGSLNYGYTF
TRBJ1-4 | . | TRBV7-9 | . | TGTGCCAGCAGCTTAGCGCCCGAAAAACTGTTTTTT | CASSLAPEKLFF
TRBJ1-2 | . | TRBV27 | . | TGTGCCAGCAGTCCCCGGTCGGGCTATGGCTACACCTTC | CASSPRSGYGYTF
TRBJ1-6 | TRBD1 | TRBV4-2 | . | TGTGCCAGCAGCCCCGACAGGGACTATAATTCACCCCTCCACTTT | CASSPDRDYNSPLHF
TRBJ2-4 | TRBD1 | TRBV5-6 | few | TGTGCCAGCAGCCCACAGACAGGGGGCTCTAACATTCAGTACTTC | CASSPQTGGSNIQYF
TRBJ2-2 | . | TRBV7-2 | . | TGTGCCAGCAGCGGCCGTCGGCCCGGGGAGCTGTTTTTT | CASSGRRPGELFF
TRBJ1-1 | . | TRBV5-6 | . | TGTGCCAGCAGCTTGAGTAGGGGGAGGCTGGGCACTGAAGCTTTCTTT | CASSLSRGRLGTEAFF
TRBJ2-2 | TRBD2 | TRBV7-8 | . | TGTGCCAGCAGCGCCGCGGGAGGTTACACCGGGGAGCTGTTTTTT | CASSAAGGYTGELFF
TRBJ2-2 | . | TRBV7-8 | . | TGTGCCAGCAGCTCTTCGGGACGGGACACCGGGGAGCTGTTTTTT | CASSSSGRDTGELFF
TRBJ2-7 | . | TRBV3-1/TRBV3-2 | . | TGTGCCAGCAGCCAAGATCTCCAGGATGGGTCGCAGTACTTC | CASSQDLQDGSQYF
TRBJ1-1 | . | TRBV7-9 | . | TGTGCCAGCAGCTCCACGGGGTTTATGGCTGAAGCTTTCTTT | CASSSTGFMAEAFF
TRBJ2-1 | TRBD1 | TRBV12-3/TRBV12-4 | few | TGTGCCAGCTTTCGGGGATCAGGGGGCGAGCAGTTCTTC | CASFRGSGGEQFF
TRBJ1-6 | . | TRBV7-8 | . | TGTGCCAGCAGCTTACAACGGGGGAATTCACCCCTCCACTTT | CASSLQRGNSPLHF
TRBJ1-2 | TRBD1 | TRBV2 | . | TGTGCCAGCTATCCAGGGGGCGCCAACTATGGCTACACCTTC | CASYPGGANYGYTF
TRBJ2-3 | TRBD2 | TRBV5-8 | . | TGTGCCAGCAGCTTGGGCCTAGCGGGGATCACAGATACGCAGTATTTT | CASSLGLAGITDTQYF
TRBJ1-6 | . | TRBV18 | . | TGTGCCAGCTCACCAACAGGGACGGGAACCCTCCACTTT | CASSPTGTGTLHF
TRBJ2-2 | . | TRBV6-5 | . | TGTGCCAGCAGCCGCCAGTCCGGGGAGCTGTTTTTT | CASSRQSGELFF
TRBJ1-1 | TRBD1 | TRBV28 | . | TGTGCCAGCAGTTTGGTTATCGGGACAGGGGGTAGGACTGAAGCTTTCTTT | CASSLVIGTGGRTEAFF
TRBJ2-1 | TRBD2 | TRBV20-1 | . | TGCAGTGCTAGTGACGGCGGGAGCTCCTACAATGAGCAGTTCTTC | CSASDGGSSYNEQFF
TRBJ2-5 | TRBD2 | TRBV7-9 | once | TGTGCCAGCAGCCACCTAGCGGGGAGCCTCTTCGGGACCCAGTACTTC | CASSHLAGSLFGTQYF
TRBJ2-1 | TRBD2 | TRBV10-3 | . | TGTGCCATCAAAGGGGAGGGACTAGTTTGGCAGTTCTTC | CAIKGEGLVWQFF
TRBJ1-1 | . | TRBV6-4 | . | TGTGCCAGCAGTGAGTTGCGGCGGGGCCACACTGAAGCTTTCTTT | CASSELRRGHTEAFF
TRBJ1-5 | . | TRBV5-4 | . | TGTGCCAGCAGCTTACAGGGAGGGCCCCAGCATTTT | CASSLQGGPQHF
TRBJ2-6 | . | TRBV7-7 | . | TGTGCTAGCAGCTTAACCCCTGGGGCCAACGTCCTGACTTTC | CASSLTPGANVLTF
TRBJ2-7 | TRBD1 | TRBV4-2 | . | TGTGCCAGCAGCCAAGGGACAGGGCCCTACGAGCAGTACTTC | CASSQGTGPYEQYF
TRBJ1-5 | TRBD1 | TRBV11-2 | . | TGTGCCAGCAGCCGGACAGGGGGGCATCAGCCCCAGCATTTT | CASSRTGGHQPQHF
TRBJ2-5 | . | TRBV10-3 | . | TGTGCCATCATGGGCGGTGATGGGACCCAGTACTTC | CAIMGGDGTQYF
TRBJ2-7 | . | TRBV4-3 | . | TGCGCCAGCAGCCAGGACTTCTCCTACGAGCAGTACTTC | CASSQDFSYEQYF
TRBJ1-5 | . | TRBV4-1 | . | TGCGCCAGCAGCCAAGAGATATGGACCCTACGAGGCAATCAGCCCCAGCATTTT | CASSQEIWTLRGNQPQHF
TRBJ2-7 | TRBD1 | TRBV27 | . | TGTGCCAGCAGTTCCTGGGACAGGGAATACGAGCAGTACTTC | CASSSWDREYEQYF